This T cell receptor (beta chain) was recorded in a study of blood T cell repertoires in COVID-19. Generated by immunoSEQ multiplex PCR, the TCRdb table keeps only in-frame clones and is missing some. The top ten hold 1.4% to 1.5% of the sample, which has roughly 400,000 clones, 88% seen once. The V and J ends lost 4 bases and 0 bases respectively, with 7 bases between them. The CDR3 runs to 13 residues. Germline V gene lookup returns CDR1 SGHKS and CDR2 YYEKEE (reference sequence). This clone has more than one count but fewer than ten. The chain is built from TRBV5-5 and TRBJ2-5; D is undetermined. The TCR was taken from a woman between 18 and 29 years old who had been exposed to COVID-19. The sample was PBMCs or T cells enriched from blood (not recorded which). Here the CDR3 DNA reads TGTGCCAGCAGCCAAGACAACCAAGAGACCCAGTACTTC. This encodes CASSQDNQETQYF.